A selection of T cell receptor beta chains follows, all from one sample in a study of T-cell reconstitution after alpha-beta-depleted transplantation in children. MiXCR, run by TCRdb on the PCR reads, gives a single entry per CDR3 protein. This sample has about 870,000 distinct CDR3 sequences, with approximately 15% found just once. The sample in question was PBMCs, mostly from graft donor cells, obtained 360 days after TCRalphabeta/CD19-depleted stem cell transplant. The receptors stem from a male patient younger than 18 who had a stem cell transplant for acute lymphoblastic leukemia, so the T cells may come from the graft donor. CDR3s include the opening cysteine and the closing phenylalanine or tryptophan. A D gene is named only where the DNA matches it firmly. Clone size is given for some rows only: seen once, a few or many times, or a class if the clone is expanded.

cdr3_aa cdr3_nt d_call j_call v_call clone_size
CASYGGMNTEAFF TGTGCCAGCTATGGGGGCATGAACACTGAAGCTTTCTTT NA TRBJ1-1 TRBV11-2 NA
CASSPRTGAGANQPQHF TGTGCCAGCAGCCCCCGGACAGGGGCGGGGGCCAATCAGCCCCAGCATTTT TRBD1 TRBJ1-5 TRBV4-2 NA
CASSFWVEKLFF TGTGCCAGCAGTTTCTGGGTTGAAAAACTGTTTTTT NA TRBJ1-4 TRBV12-3/TRBV12-4 few
CAISDLRTDMNTEAFF TGTGCCATCAGTGACCTCCGGACGGACATGAACACTGAAGCTTTCTTT NA TRBJ1-1 TRBV10-3 few
CASSTRDRGREKLFF TGTGCCAGCTCAACCCGGGACAGGGGTCGAGAAAAACTGTTTTTT TRBD1 TRBJ1-4 TRBV18 NA
CASSLSVNRADTQYF TGTGCCAGCAGTTTATCCGTCAACAGGGCAGATACGCAGTATTTT NA TRBJ2-3 TRBV27 NA
CASSTPTTSGHGGNIQYF TGTGCCAGCAGTACACCAACGACTAGCGGGCACGGGGGGAACATTCAGTACTTC TRBD2 TRBJ2-4 TRBV6-1 NA
CASSPLQGLLYEQYF TGTGCCAGCTCACCCTTACAGGGGCTTTTATACGAGCAGTACTTC TRBD1 TRBJ2-7 TRBV18 few
CASSQVLAGGPGTYEQYF TGCGCCAGCAGCCAAGTACTAGCGGGAGGGCCGGGGACCTACGAGCAGTACTTC TRBD2 TRBJ2-7 TRBV4-1 NA
CATSQEGGRAEQFF TGTGCCACCAGTCAGGAGGGGGGCCGGGCTGAGCAGTTCTTC NA TRBJ2-1 TRBV24-1 NA
CASSSPKGGGRAKKHSYEQYF TGCGCCAGCAGCTCCCCGAAGGGTGGCGGGAGGGCGAAGAAACACTCCTACGAGCAGTACTTC TRBD2 TRBJ2-7 TRBV5-1 few
CSARLRDQAYNEQFF TGCAGTGCTAGACTCCGGGACCAAGCCTACAATGAGCAGTTCTTC NA TRBJ2-1 TRBV20-1 NA
CASSYPGVTWGYNEQFF TGTGCCAGCAGTTATCCGGGAGTAACGTGGGGTTACAATGAGCAGTTCTTC NA TRBJ2-1 TRBV12-3/TRBV12-4 NA
CSARYQGGKVYGYTF TGCAGTGCTAGATATCAGGGAGGGAAGGTCTATGGCTACACCTTC NA TRBJ1-2 TRBV20-1 NA
CAISESATRAYEQYF TGTGCCATCAGTGAGTCCGCGACTAGAGCCTACGAGCAGTACTTC NA TRBJ2-7 TRBV10-3 NA
CASRNRDSQETQYF TGTGCCAGCAGGAACCGGGACAGTCAAGAGACCCAGTACTTC TRBD1 TRBJ2-5 TRBV7-9 many
CASSSGRHRKETQYF TGTGCCAGCAGTTCGGGGCGCCACAGGAAAGAGACCCAGTACTTC NA TRBJ2-5 TRBV7-7 NA
CASSVEMGYEQYF TGTGCCAGCAGCGTAGAAATGGGATACGAGCAGTACTTC NA TRBJ2-7 TRBV9 NA
CASSLDTGAGGYTF TGCGCCAGCAGCTTGGATACAGGGGCCGGTGGCTACACCTTC TRBD1 TRBJ1-2 TRBV5-1 NA
CASSPSEGTGGTDTQYF TGTGCCAGCTCACCAAGTGAGGGCACGGGCGGCACAGATACGCAGTATTTT NA TRBJ2-3 TRBV18 few
CSARERRGPGANVLTF TGCAGTGCTAGAGAACGTAGGGGACCTGGGGCCAACGTCCTGACTTTC NA TRBJ2-6 TRBV20-1 NA
CATSDTSGGNNEQFF TGTGCCACCAGTGACACTAGTGGGGGCAACAATGAGCAGTTCTTC NA TRBJ2-1 TRBV24-1 few